These T cell receptor beta chains were read from a single sample in a study of shared T cell receptors in the human thymus. Clones were read by immunoSEQ multiplex PCR, and TCRdb kept only the in-frame ones, dropping some. This repertoire shows roughly 660,000 clones, roughly 90% found once; its top ten account for 0.01%. The same data also contributed to another study, on human thymus T cells.

The sample was thymocytes. Source of these receptors: a boy less than two years old with a congenital heart defect. Both conserved end residues are part of each CDR3. D genes are given only for firm matches. Clone size appears in some rows only: once, few, many, or a class for an expanded clone.

V gene,clone size,D gene,J gene,CDR3 protein,CDR3 DNA
TRBV4-1,few,TRBD2,TRBJ2-1,CASSQGTRTSGRAPSYEQFF,TGCGCCAGCAGCCAAGGAACACGGACTAGCGGGAGGGCCCCCTCCTACGAGCAGTTCTTC
TRBV2,once,NA,TRBJ2-7,CASSEPIEEYF,TGTGCCAGCAGTGAACCCATAGAGGAGTACTTC
TRBV7-2,NA,NA,TRBJ1-1,CASSFYQANTEAFF,TGTGCCAGCAGCTTCTACCAAGCGAACACTGAAGCTTTCTTT
TRBV28,NA,NA,TRBJ1-2,CASSHRVGGYTF,TGTGCCAGCAGTCACAGGGTTGGGGGCTACACCTTC
TRBV10-1,NA,TRBD1,TRBJ2-3,CASSRDSYPSTDTQYF,TGCGCCAGCAGTAGGGACAGTTATCCAAGCACAGATACGCAGTATTTT
TRBV9,once,NA,TRBJ2-1,CASSVRGNHNEQFF,TGTGCCAGCAGCGTAAGAGGGAACCACAATGAGCAGTTCTTC
TRBV19,once,TRBD1,TRBJ2-6,CASVDRGLGGANVLTF,TGTGCCAGTGTCGACAGGGGGCTTGGCGGGGCCAACGTCCTGACTTTC
TRBV18,NA,NA,TRBJ1-2,CASSPHPLSIYGYTF,TGTGCCAGCTCACCCCATCCGCTATCCATCTATGGCTACACCTTC
TRBV7-2,NA,NA,TRBJ2-7,CASSFEARGCNEQYF,TGTGCCAGCAGCTTCGAGGCCAGGGGATGCAACGAGCAGTACTTC
TRBV30,NA,TRBD1,TRBJ2-5,CAWNGTGKETQYF,TGTGCCTGGAATGGGACAGGGAAAGAGACCCAGTACTTC
TRBV10-2,once,TRBD2,TRBJ2-2,CASSVSGGDGELFF,TGCGCCAGCAGTGTTTCGGGAGGGGACGGGGAGCTGTTTTTT
TRBV6-1,NA,NA,TRBJ2-1,CASSEVRGTGNPYNEQFF,TGTGCCAGCAGTGAAGTAAGGGGTACAGGGAATCCCTACAATGAGCAGTTCTTC
TRBV6-5,once,NA,TRBJ1-1,CASSYSRARNTEAFF,TGTGCCAGCAGTTACTCGCGGGCGCGGAACACTGAAGCTTTCTTT
TRBV29-1,NA,TRBD2,TRBJ2-7,CSVGWGSGGRYEQYF,TGCAGCGTTGGATGGGGTAGCGGGGGCCGCTACGAGCAGTACTTC
TRBV18,NA,TRBD1,TRBJ2-7,CASSPNRGSNYEQYF,TGTGCCAGCTCACCGAACAGGGGCTCAAACTACGAGCAGTACTTC
TRBV7-4,NA,NA,TRBJ2-1,CASSFDRRSYNEQFF,TGTGCCAGCAGCTTTGACAGGCGCTCCTACAATGAGCAGTTCTTC
TRBV19,NA,TRBD2,TRBJ2-2,CASSIPDLPGLAYGGELFF,TGTGCCAGTAGTATTCCCGACTTACCGGGACTAGCTTACGGCGGGGAGCTGTTTTTT
TRBV5-1,NA,TRBD1,TRBJ2-7,CASSLAKGTVTYEQYF,TGCGCCAGCAGCTTGGCCAAAGGGACAGTCACCTACGAGCAGTACTTC
TRBV11-1,NA,TRBD1,TRBJ1-3,CASRSDRDSGNTIYF,TGTGCCAGCAGATCGGACAGGGACTCTGGAAACACCATATATTTT
TRBV19,few,TRBD1,TRBJ2-7,CASMPGQGSYEQYF,TGTGCCAGTATGCCGGGACAGGGGTCCTACGAGCAGTACTTC
TRBV15,NA,NA,TRBJ1-5,CATSRGGVPGKPQHF,TGTGCCACCAGCAGAGGGGGTGTACCAGGGAAGCCCCAGCATTTT
TRBV6-5,NA,NA,TRBJ2-1,CASSYSTGAFYNEQFF,TGTGCCAGCAGTTACTCGACCGGAGCCTTCTACAATGAGCAGTTCTTC
TRBV7-2,NA,TRBD2,TRBJ2-5,CASSSRGREGETQYF,TGTGCCAGCAGCTCAAGGGGGCGGGAGGGAGAGACCCAGTACTTC
TRBV7-9,NA,NA,TRBJ2-7,CASSLVSGREANYEQYF,TGTGCCAGCAGCTTAGTTTCCGGCAGGGAGGCTAACTACGAGCAGTACTTC
TRBV29-1,NA,NA,TRBJ1-4,CSGGDRNATNEKLFF,TGCAGCGGAGGTGACAGGAATGCAACTAATGAAAAACTGTTTTTT
TRBV10-3,NA,NA,TRBJ2-3,CAISEGRGDTQYF,TGTGCCATCAGCGAAGGTCGGGGGGATACGCAGTATTTT
TRBV5-1,NA,TRBD2,TRBJ2-1,CASSLGAGALLNEQFF,TGCGCCAGCAGCTTGGGGGCGGGAGCGTTGTTGAATGAGCAGTTCTTC
TRBV5-5,NA,TRBD1,TRBJ1-4,CASSPRQGYREKLFF,TGTGCCAGCAGCCCCCGACAGGGGTATCGAGAAAAACTGTTTTTT
TRBV5-1,NA,TRBD2,TRBJ2-2,CASSPCAGMRESGTGELFF,TGCGCCAGCAGCCCTTGTGCGGGGATGCGGGAGTCTGGCACCGGGGAGCTGTTTTTT
TRBV18,once,NA,TRBJ2-2,CASSPRRGGELFF,TGTGCCAGCTCACCACGGCGGGGCGGGGAGCTGTTTTTT
TRBV19,NA,TRBD1,TRBJ2-7,CASSARDRGPYEQYF,TGTGCCAGTAGTGCGCGGGACAGGGGGCCGTACGAGCAGTACTTC
TRBV27,NA,TRBD1,TRBJ1-2,CASRNSTGNGYTF,TGTGCCAGCAGGAACTCGACAGGGAATGGCTACACCTTC